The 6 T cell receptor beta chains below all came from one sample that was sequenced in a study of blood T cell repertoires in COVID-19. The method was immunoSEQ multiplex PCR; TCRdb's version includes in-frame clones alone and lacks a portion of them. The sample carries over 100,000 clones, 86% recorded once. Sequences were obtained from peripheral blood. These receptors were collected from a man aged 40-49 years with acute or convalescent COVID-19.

As DNA, the CDR3 is TGTGCCAGCAGTCGAGGGACTAGCGGGAGGGACGGCACAGATACGCAGTATTTT. Protein sequence: CASSRGTSGRDGTDTQYF. The chain recombines TRBV4-2 with TRBJ2-3; 16 positions match TRBD2. With 6 bases clipped from V and 1 base from J, the junction kept 7 bases outside the gene matches. The CDR3 totals 18 residues. Germline CDR1 LGHNA, CDR2 YNFKEQ.

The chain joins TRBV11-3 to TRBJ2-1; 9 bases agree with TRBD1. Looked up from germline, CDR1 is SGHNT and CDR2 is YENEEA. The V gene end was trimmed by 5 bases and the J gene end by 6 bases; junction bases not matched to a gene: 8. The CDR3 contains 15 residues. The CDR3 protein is CASSRAGTGINEQFF. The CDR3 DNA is TGTGCCAGCAGCCGCGCCGGGACAGGGATCAATGAGCAGTTCTTC. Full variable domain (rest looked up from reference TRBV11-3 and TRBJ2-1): EAGVVQSPRYKIIEKKQPVAFWCNPISGHNTLYWYLQNLGQGPELLIRYENEEAVDDSQLPKDRFSAERLKGVDSTLKIQPAELGDSAVYLCASSRAGTGINEQFFGPGTRLTVL.

CDR3 nucleotide sequence: TGTGCCAGCAGTTTACGGGGGTTTGAGGGCTACACCTTC. It codes for CASSLRGFEGYTF. The gene calls are TRBV27 and TRBJ1-2; tentatively, D is TRBD1 (5 bases). The CDR3 is 13 amino acids. V was cut by 2 bases and J by 8 bases, with 12 bases left in between. Germline-derived CDR1 and CDR2 are MNHEY and SMNVEV (reference sequence).

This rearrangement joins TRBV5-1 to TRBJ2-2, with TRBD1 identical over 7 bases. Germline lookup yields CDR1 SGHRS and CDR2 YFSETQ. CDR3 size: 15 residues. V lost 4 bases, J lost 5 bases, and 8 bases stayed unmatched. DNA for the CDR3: TGCGCCAGCAGCAGTGACAGGGTTGGGACCGGGGAGCTGTTTTTT. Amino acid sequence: CASSSDRVGTGELFF. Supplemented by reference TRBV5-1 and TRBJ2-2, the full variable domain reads KAGVTQTPRYLIKTRGQQVTLSCSPISGHRSVSWYQQTPGQGLQFLFEYFSETQRNKGNFPGRFSGRQFSNSRSEMNVSTLELGDSALYLCASSSDRVGTGELFFGEGSRLTVL.

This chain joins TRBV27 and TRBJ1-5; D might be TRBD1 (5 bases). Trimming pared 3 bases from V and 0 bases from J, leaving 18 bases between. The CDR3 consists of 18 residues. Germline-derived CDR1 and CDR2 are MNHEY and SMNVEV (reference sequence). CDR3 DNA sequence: TGTGCCAGCAGTTTTCGGGGGACTGGGCTTTATAGCAATCAGCCCCAGCATTTT. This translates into CASSFRGTGLYSNQPQHF.

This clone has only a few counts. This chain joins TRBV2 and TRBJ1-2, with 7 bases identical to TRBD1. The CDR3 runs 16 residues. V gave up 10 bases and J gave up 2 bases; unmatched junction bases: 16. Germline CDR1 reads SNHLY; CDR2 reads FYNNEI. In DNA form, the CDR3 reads TGTGCCAACGAAGCGACAGGGAAGAGCCCGAACTATGGCTACACCTTC. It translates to CANEATGKSPNYGYTF.